This T cell receptor (beta chain) derives from a study of T cells in Graves' hyperthyroidism and ophthalmopathy. The overall study: Any treatment followed the collection of peripheral blood at initial diagnosis.

Authors of the study amplified TCR beta CDR3 regions from RNA transcripts. A first-round RT-PCR of the TCR CDR3 used the HTBI primer set. TCRdb itself ran the multiplex PCR reads through MiXCR, one entry per CDR3 protein. The repertoire consists of approximately 400,000 distinct CDR3 sequences, with over 12% occurring once and the leading ten covering 25% to 30%. Broader study findings: Most thyroid clonotypes that were expanded above 0.001 also turned up in blood.

This clonotype was seen ten or more times. Its target is unknown. Patients with ophthalmopathy all had a Clinical Activity Score of at least 3, a NOSPECS grade of at least 4 and duration under 3 months. Together with thyroid ultrasound, orbital computed tomography, serum thyroxine and TRAb, clinical symptoms were used for diagnoses. Sequencing input: blood. The receptor's source is a man between 45 and 60 years old with Graves' ophthalmopathy.

CDR3 loop: CASSGADSGANVLTF. Here the CDR3 DNA reads TGTGCCAGCAGTGGAGCGGACTCTGGGGCCAACGTCCTGACTTTC. The chain combines TRBV2 with TRBJ2-6; D is perhaps TRBD2 (5 bases). Per the germline V gene, CDR1 is SNHLY and CDR2 is FYNNEI. Trimming stripped 4 bases from V and 0 bases from J, with 7 bases between. The CDR3 is made up of 15 amino acids.